This T cell receptor (beta chain) was recovered during a study of graft-versus-host responses after intestinal transplantation. The assay was immunoSEQ multiplex PCR, and TCRdb's table has in-frame clones only and misses some. Altogether about 97,000 clones are present, around 91% being singletons, with the ten largest covering roughly 0.2%. The trim removed 4 bases at V and 7 bases at J, leaving 7 bases unmatched. CDR3 length: 15 residues. CDR1 and CDR2 (germline): SQVTM, ANQGSEA. As to this clone: Its antigen is undetermined.

The material was unstimulated CD4+ T cells sorted from spleen or lymph node cells, obtained before transplant. The origin of this receptor is a human donor who was the organ donor for an intestinal transplant. The chain recombines TRBV29-1 with TRBJ2-1; 13 nucleotides agree with TRBD2. The CDR3 spells CSVAYGLAGANEQFF. As DNA, the CDR3 is TGCAGCGTTGCCTATGGACTAGCGGGAGCGAATGAGCAGTTCTTC.